Presented here are 32 T cell receptor beta chains from one specimen sequenced in a study of cytomegalovirus exposure and HLA in healthy donors. It was with 60 Vbeta and 13 Jbeta primers that the PCR ran. Sequenced by immunoSEQ multiplex PCR; TCRdb stores in-frame clones only, minus some. The data show 100,000 or so clones, roughly 80% seen once. Sequencing used PBMCs. All receptors derive from a female donor in good health and CMV-seronegative.

This chain joins TRBV29-1 and TRBJ2-1, with D tentatively TRBD1 (6 bases). CDR1 is SQVTM, CDR2 ANQGSEA, per germline. The V gene lost 0 bases and the J gene lost 0 bases, with 9 bases spanning the gap. The CDR3 consists of 15 residues. CDR3 coding DNA: TGCAGCGTTGAAGAACAGGGTAGCTCCTACAATGAGCAGTTCTTC. This gives the protein CSVEEQGSSYNEQFF.

The table lists this clone with a few counts. The chain has TRBV6-6 and TRBJ1-1, with D unclear. Germline V gives CDR1 MNHNY, CDR2 SVGAGI (reference sequence). This CDR3 comprises 16 residues. Trimming shortened V by 4 bases and J by 1 base, and 16 bases separated the two germline ends. This CDR3 is CASSSTPGKGNTEAFF. CDR3 nucleotides: TGTGCCAGCAGTTCCACCCCGGGGAAGGGGAACACTGAAGCTTTCTTT.

The chain employs TRBV7-2 and TRBJ2-1; 9 bases match TRBD1. Germline lookup yields CDR1 SGHTA and CDR2 FQGNSA. V lost 5 bases and J lost 6; bases outside the gene matches: 8. CDR3 length: 15 residues. The CDR3 sequence is CASSPAGQGPNEQFF. CDR3 bases: TGTGCCAGCAGCCCAGCGGGACAGGGTCCCAATGAGCAGTTCTTC.

The chain joins TRBV6-1 to TRBJ1-5, with D uncertain. The CDR3 covers 15 residues. Germline-derived CDR1 and CDR2 are MNHNS and SASEGT. V was clipped by 5 bases and J by 0 bases, with 11 bases between them. Written as DNA, the CDR3 is TGTGCCAGCAGTCCGAAATGGGCTAGCAATCAGCCCCAGCATTTT. Translating gives CASSPKWASNQPQHF.

This clone was recorded once. The chain links TRBV2 to TRBJ1-3; D gene uncertain. Trimming removed 4 bases from V and 0 bases from J, with 7 bases in between. Germline V CDR1 and CDR2: SNHLY, FYNNEI. This CDR3 is 14 amino acids long. In DNA form, the CDR3 reads TGTGCCAGCAGTGGCAGGATCTCTGGAAACACCATATATTTT. Translated, it gives CASSGRISGNTIYF.

The chain is built from TRBV12-5 and TRBJ1-6, with a tentative D call TRBD1 (6 bases). Per the germline V gene, CDR1 is LGHNT and CDR2 is FRNRAP. The length of the CDR3 is 15 residues. The V end lost 1 base, the J end lost 4 bases, and 8 bases lay between the germline ends. The CDR3 DNA reads as TGTGCTAGTGGTTTGGGAGGGGGATATAATTCACCCCTCCACTTT. Amino acid sequence: CASGLGGGYNSPLHF.

The chain has TRBV10-2 and TRBJ1-5; TRBD1 is a possible D gene (6 bases). Germline V gene data show CDR1 as WSHSY and CDR2 as SAAADI. V shed 6 bases and J shed 2 bases, with 11 bases lying between them. The CDR3 has 14 amino acids. The CDR3 sequence is CASSRAGGNQPQHF. CDR3 DNA sequence: TGCGCCAGCAGCCGGGCAGGGGGCAATCAGCCCCAGCATTTT.

The chain is built from TRBV4-2 and TRBJ1-5; D might be TRBD1 (6 bases). This CDR3 has 16 residues. The V gene's germline CDR1 is LGHNA and CDR2 YNFKEQ. Trimming took off 0 bases at V and 1 base at J, with 10 bases between the two ends. In nucleotides, the CDR3 is TGTGCCAGCAGCCAAGATGGACAGTTGAGCAATCAGCCCCAGCATTTT. Its translation: CASSQDGQLSNQPQHF.

The chain carries TRBV29-1 and TRBJ2-2, with 8 bases lining up with TRBD1. J lost 3 bases, V lost 6 bases, and 6 bases had no gene match. The CDR3 spans 14 residues. In germline, CDR1 is SQVTM, CDR2 ANQGSEA. The CDR3 DNA follows: TGCAGCGTGCTTAGGACAGGGTACACCGGGGAGCTGTTTTTT. This gives the protein CSVLRTGYTGELFF.

Of note for this clone: One end of the junction fails to match germline, which may point to a read error. This rearrangement joins TRBV7-9 to TRBJ1-1; 9 nucleotides align to TRBD1. The CDR3 loop spans 12 amino acids. Germline V gene data show CDR1 as SEHNR and CDR2 as FQNEAQ (reference sequence). CDR3 in DNA: TGTTCCAGCAGACAGGGGGGCACTGAAGCTTTCTTT. It specifies CSSRQGGTEAFF.

The V call is TRBV5-7, the J call TRBJ1-5, with 9 bases that match TRBD1. TRBV5-7 belongs to the ORF category, with a function that is uncertain. The CDR3 covers 17 residues. V shed 3 bases and J 0 bases; nucleotides not matched to a gene: 7. The CDR3 reads CASSWGQGTDSNQPQHF. The CDR3 DNA follows: TGTGCCAGCAGCTGGGGACAGGGTACTGATAGCAATCAGCCCCAGCATTTT.

The chain links TRBV7-9 to TRBJ1-2; TRBD1 might be the D (5 bases). Per the germline V gene, CDR1 is SEHNR and CDR2 is FQNEAQ (reference sequence). CDR3 length: 13 residues. Trimming stripped 2 bases from V and 3 bases from J, with 7 bases between. Here the CDR3 reads CASSLSGYYGYTF. For the CDR3, the DNA is TGTGCCAGCAGCTTATCAGGGTACTATGGCTACACCTTC. The entire variable domain, with the rest obtained from reference TRBV7-9 and TRBJ1-2, is as follows: DTGVSQNPRHKITKRGQNVTFRCDPISEHNRLYWYRQTLGQGPEFLTYFQNEAQLEKSRLLSDRFSAERPKGSFSTLEIQRTEQGDSAMYLCASSLSGYYGYTFGSGTRLTVV.

Regarding this clone: The sample carries other DNA sequences with the same CDR3. This chain links TRBV30 with TRBJ1-4, with 8 bases matching TRBD1. Unmatched junction bases numbered 8, after V lost 0 bases and J lost 8 bases. Looked up from germline, CDR1 is GTSNPN and CDR2 is SVGIG (reference sequence). CDR3 length: 15 residues. CDR3 loop: CAWSVPRGRFEKLFF. DNA of the CDR3: TGTGCCTGGAGTGTACCCAGGGGGCGCTTCGAAAAACTGTTTTTT. Complete variable domain (other parts from reference TRBV30 and TRBJ1-4): SQTIHQWPATLVQPVGSPLSLECTVEGTSNPNLYWYRQAAGRGLQLLFYSVGIGQISSEVPQNLSASRPQDRQFILSSKKLLLSDSGFYLCAWSVPRGRFEKLFFGSGTQLSVL.

The chain has TRBV11-2 and TRBJ1-6; perhaps TRBD1 as D (5 bases). Trimming took 7 bases from V and 11 from J, leaving 18 bases between them. Looked up from germline, CDR1 is SGHAT and CDR2 is FQNNGV. The CDR3 extends over 14 amino acids. The CDR3 DNA follows: TGTGCCAGCACCGTTCAGGCGGCGGGGGCACCCCTCCACTTT. As protein: CASTVQAAGAPLHF.

The chain recombines TRBV27 with TRBJ1-5; 7 bases are shared with TRBD1. V dropped 5 bases and J dropped 3; count of bases not matched to a gene: 1. The CDR3 length is 13 residues. Germline CDR1 MNHEY, CDR2 SMNVEV (reference sequence). Here the CDR3 DNA reads TGTGCCAGCAGTACAGGGGTCAATCAGCCCCAGCATTTT. It encodes CASSTGVNQPQHF.

In DNA, the CDR3 is TGTGCCAGCAGCCGGGGACAGAGGACGTACCAAGAGACCCAGTACTTC. Translation gives CASSRGQRTYQETQYF. The chain recombines TRBV7-2 with TRBJ2-5; 7 nucleotides line up with TRBD1. V shed 5 bases, J shed 0 bases, and the junction held 9 bases outside the gene matches. CDR1 and CDR2 from the germline V gene are SGHTA and FQGNSA. The CDR3 is 16 amino acids.

The chain joins TRBV7-9 to TRBJ2-3, with D perhaps TRBD2 (6 bases). The germline CDR1 and CDR2 sequences are SEHNR and FQNEAQ (reference sequence). V was clipped by 8 bases and J by 5 bases, with 11 bases between them. CDR3 size: 12 residues. CDR3 loop: CASHLGGDTQYF. CDR3 in DNA: TGTGCCAGCCATTTGGGAGGAGATACGCAGTATTTT.

This rearrangement joins TRBV13 to TRBJ2-7; TRBD1 agrees at 7 bases. The CDR3 length is 14 residues. Unmatched junction bases numbered 10, after V lost 5 bases and J lost 6 bases. Per germline, CDR1 PRHDT and CDR2 FYEKMQ (reference sequence). CDR3 sequence reads: CASSPTGVWGEQYF. The CDR3 DNA reads as TGTGCCAGCAGCCCTACAGGGGTGTGGGGCGAGCAGTACTTC.

This chain links TRBV30 with TRBJ2-5; D is possibly TRBD1 (6 bases). V dropped 1 base and J dropped 4 bases, with 7 bases sitting between them. Germline V gene data show CDR1 as GTSNPN and CDR2 as SVGIG (reference sequence). CDR3 length: 12 residues. CDR3 protein: CAWSGTVETQYF. The CDR3 DNA follows: TGTGCCTGGAGTGGGACAGTAGAGACCCAGTACTTC.

The chain is built from TRBV6-6 and TRBJ2-3; D is ambiguous. The germline gives CDR1 MNHNY, CDR2 SVGAGI (reference sequence). Trimming pared 0 bases from V and 0 bases from J, leaving 10 bases between. This CDR3 has 16 residues. CDR3 sequence reads: CASSYSFAESTDTQYF. Here the CDR3 DNA reads TGTGCCAGCAGTTACTCGTTTGCGGAGAGCACAGATACGCAGTATTTT.

This clone occurred once. This chain connects TRBV4-3 to TRBJ1-4; 7 bases are shared with TRBD1. In germline, CDR1 is LGHNA, CDR2 YSLEER. The junction had 5 bases not matched to a gene; V was cut back by 0 bases and J by 7 bases. This CDR3 region has 15 residues. CDR3 amino acids: CASSQDTGAGEKLFF. The CDR3, as DNA: TGCGCCAGCAGCCAAGATACAGGGGCTGGTGAAAAACTGTTTTTT.

V gene TRBV11-2 combines with J gene TRBJ2-1, with 9 positions matching TRBD2. V trimming: 2 bases; J trimming: 7 bases; junction bases outside the gene matches: 12. This CDR3 is built from 17 residues. Germline V CDR1 and CDR2: SGHAT, FQNNGV. DNA for the CDR3: TGTGCCAGCAGCTTAAGGGAGCGGGGGGCGAGGGATAATGAGCAGTTCTTC. The encoded protein is CASSLRERGARDNEQFF.

The genes are TRBV7-9 and TRBJ2-3, with 8 bases lining up with TRBD1. The CDR3 is 15 residues long. V trimming: 0 bases; J trimming: 2 bases; junction bases outside the gene matches: 1. Germline loops: CDR1 SEHNR, CDR2 FQNEAQ (reference sequence). The CDR3 nucleotides are TGTGCCAGCAGCTTAGCCAGGGGGCCCACAGATACGCAGTATTTT. This translates into CASSLARGPTDTQYF.

The chain joins TRBV5-1 to TRBJ2-1, with 13 bases aligning to TRBD2. Per the germline V gene, CDR1 is SGHRS and CDR2 is YFSETQ. CDR3 length: 17 amino acids. The trim removed 4 bases at V and 0 bases at J, leaving 4 bases unmatched. CDR3 sequence (DNA): TGCGCCAGCAGCGAGGGACTAGCGGGGAGCTCCTACAATGAGCAGTTCTTC. The encoded protein is CASSEGLAGSSYNEQFF. Supplemented by reference TRBV5-1 and TRBJ2-1, the full variable domain reads KAGVTQTPRYLIKTRGQQVTLSCSPISGHRSVSWYQQTPGQGLQFLFEYFSETQRNKGNFPGRFSGRQFSNSRSEMNVSTLELGDSALYLCASSEGLAGSSYNEQFFGPGTRLTVL.

This chain joins TRBV7-2 and TRBJ1-1; 7 positions match TRBD1. The V and J ends lost 5 bases and 8 bases, in that order; junction bases with no gene match: 2. This CDR3 comprises 11 residues. Germline V CDR1 and CDR2: SGHTA, FQGNSA. The CDR3 region has the DNA TGTGCCAGCAGCGTGGACAGGGAAGCTTTCTTT. Its protein product is CASSVDREAFF.

This chain connects TRBV18 to TRBJ2-1, with 12 bases lining up with TRBD2. With V trimmed by 0 bases and J by 7 bases, 7 bases remained unmatched. The V gene's germline CDR1 is KGHSH and CDR2 LQKENI. The CDR3 is made up of 17 amino acids. The CDR3 loop reads CASSPPLAGGLLNEQFF. CDR3 DNA sequence: TGTGCCAGCTCACCACCACTAGCGGGGGGCTTACTAAATGAGCAGTTCTTC.

The V call is TRBV6-4, the J call TRBJ2-1, with D uncertain. The CDR3 length is 14 residues. Germline values: CDR1 MRHNA, CDR2 SNTAGT. The V end lost 3 bases, the J end lost 7 bases, and 13 bases lay between the germline ends. The chain's CDR3 is CASSDHSRSNEQFF. The DNA for the CDR3 is TGTGCCAGCAGTGATCATAGTCGTTCGAATGAGCAGTTCTTC.

The chain couples TRBV7-2 to TRBJ1-3; D is perhaps TRBD1 (5 bases). The CDR3 is made up of 16 amino acids. V lost 5 bases and J 0 bases, leaving 14 bases between the germline ends. Germline V CDR1 and CDR2: SGHTA, FQGNSA. The chain's CDR3 is CASSQPGGTSGNTIYF. As DNA, the CDR3 is TGTGCCAGCAGCCAACCGGGGGGAACCTCTGGAAACACCATATATTTT.

The genes are TRBV7-2 and TRBJ2-1, with D maybe TRBD2 (7 bases). V was trimmed by 1 base and J by 8 bases, leaving 15 bases between them. The CDR3 sequence is 15 residues long. Germline assignment: CDR1 SGHTA and CDR2 FQGNSA. CDR3: CASSLVAGAAHEQFF. The CDR3 nucleotides are TGTGCCAGCAGCTTAGTTGCGGGGGCGGCCCATGAGCAGTTCTTC.

This chain links TRBV5-1 with TRBJ2-7; D is possibly TRBD2 (6 bases). Germline V gives CDR1 SGHRS, CDR2 YFSETQ. Between the trimmed V and J ends, which lost 4 bases and 7 bases, there was a span of 15 bases. The CDR3 has 13 residues. The CDR3 sequence: CASSPGTQREQYF. The CDR3 region has the DNA TGCGCCAGCAGCCCCGGGACTCAAAGGGAGCAGTACTTC.

A few counts support this clone. The V and J genes are TRBV5-1 and TRBJ2-1, with D possibly matching TRBD2 (7 bases). The CDR3 consists of 13 residues. Trimming left V 1 base short and J 8 bases short, with 10 bases between. Germline loops: CDR1 SGHRS, CDR2 YFSETQ. The CDR3 DNA sequence: TGCGCCAGCAGCTTGATAGGGGGGGATGAGCAGTTCTTC. Translation: CASSLIGGDEQFF.

V gene TRBV30 combines with J gene TRBJ2-4; D is perhaps TRBD1 (6 bases). With 7 bases removed from V and 7 bases from J, the gap between germline ends came to 11 bases. Looked up from germline, CDR1 is GTSNPN and CDR2 is SVGIG (reference sequence). The CDR3 consists of 11 residues. The CDR3 loop reads CAYRQENIQYF. CDR3 DNA sequence: TGTGCCTACAGACAGGAGAACATTCAGTACTTC.